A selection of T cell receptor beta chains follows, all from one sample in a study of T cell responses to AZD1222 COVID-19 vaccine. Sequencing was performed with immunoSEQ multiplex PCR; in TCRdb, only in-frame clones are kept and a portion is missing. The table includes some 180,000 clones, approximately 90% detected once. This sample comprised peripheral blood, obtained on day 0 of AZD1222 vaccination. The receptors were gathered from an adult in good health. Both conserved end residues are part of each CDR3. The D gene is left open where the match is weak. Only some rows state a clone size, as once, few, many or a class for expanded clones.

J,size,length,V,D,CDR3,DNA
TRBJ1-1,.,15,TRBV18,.,CASSPPSHPYTEAFF,TGTGCCAGCTCACCACCGTCCCACCCGTACACTGAAGCTTTCTTT
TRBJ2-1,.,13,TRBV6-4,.,CASSTSTRGEQFF,.
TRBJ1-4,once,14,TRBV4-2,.,CASSQETVNEKLFF,TGTGCCAGCAGCCAAGAAACGGTTAATGAAAAACTGTTTTTT
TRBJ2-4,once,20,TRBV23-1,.,CASSHTRSTQGVVAKNIQYF,TGCGCCAGCAGTCATACCAGGTCGACTCAAGGGGTTGTAGCCAAAAACATTCAGTACTTC
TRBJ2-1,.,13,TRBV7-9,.,CASSLRGIDEQFF,TGTGCCAGCAGCTTAAGGGGGATCGATGAGCAGTTCTTC
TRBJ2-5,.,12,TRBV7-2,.,CASSAGRETQYF,TGTGCCAGCAGCGCAGGAAGAGAGACCCAGTACTTC
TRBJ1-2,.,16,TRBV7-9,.,CASSLGTGLGNYGYTF,TGTGCCAGCAGCTTAGGCACAGGGCTGGGAAACTATGGCTACACCTTC
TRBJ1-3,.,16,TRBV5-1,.,CASSPGDRSSGNTIYF,TGCGCCAGCAGCCCGGGGGACCGAAGCTCTGGAAACACCATATATTTT
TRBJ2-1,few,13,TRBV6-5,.,CASNPDGGGKQFF,TGTGCCAGCAACCCGGACGGGGGAGGCAAGCAGTTCTTC
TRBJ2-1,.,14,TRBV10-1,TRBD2,CASSPSGGANEQFF,TGCGCCAGCAGCCCTAGCGGGGGGGCGAATGAGCAGTTCTTC
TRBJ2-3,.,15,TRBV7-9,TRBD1,CASSPLTGGTDTQYF,TGTGCCAGCAGCCCCCTTACAGGGGGCACAGATACGCAGTATTTT
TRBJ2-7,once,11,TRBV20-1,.,CSARRLGEQYF,TGCAGTGCTAGGAGGCTCGGCGAGCAGTACTTC
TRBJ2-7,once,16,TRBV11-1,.,CASSLLLGTNTYEQYF,TGTGCCAGCAGCTTATTGTTGGGAACAAATACCTACGAGCAGTACTTC
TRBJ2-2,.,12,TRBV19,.,CASSLNTGELFF,TGTGCCAGTAGTTTGAATACCGGGGAGCTGTTTTTT
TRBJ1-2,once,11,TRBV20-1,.,CSASRGYGYTF,TGCAGTGCTAGCAGGGGTTACGGCTACACCTTC
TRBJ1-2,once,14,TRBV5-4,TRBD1,CASSLGGQGYGYTF,TGTGCCAGCAGCTTGGGGGGACAGGGCTATGGCTACACCTTC
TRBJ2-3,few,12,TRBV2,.,CASRSETDTQYF,TGTGCCAGCAGGTCAGAGACAGATACGCAGTATTTT
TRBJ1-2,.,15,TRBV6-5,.,CASSPSEPGRRGYTF,TGTGCCAGCAGTCCCTCGGAGCCAGGGCGGAGAGGCTACACCTTC
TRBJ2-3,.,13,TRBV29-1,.,CSVVLDIADTQYF,TGCAGCGTTGTGCTGGACATAGCAGATACGCAGTATTTT
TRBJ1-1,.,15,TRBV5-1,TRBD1,CASSESGQGYTEAFF,TGCGCCAGCAGCGAATCGGGACAGGGCTACACTGAAGCTTTCTTT
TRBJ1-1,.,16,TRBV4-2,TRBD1,CASSQRNTGANTEAFF,TGTGCCAGCAGCCAAAGGAACACAGGGGCGAACACTGAAGCTTTCTTT
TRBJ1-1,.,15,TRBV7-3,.,CASSLTGTLSTEAFF,TGTGCCAGCAGCTTAACTGGGACCCTGAGCACTGAAGCTTTCTTT
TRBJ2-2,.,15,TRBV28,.,CASSSLSVNTGELFF,TGTGCCAGCAGTTCCCTATCGGTGAACACCGGGGAGCTGTTTTTT
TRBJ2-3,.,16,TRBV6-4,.,CASSAGLGGGTDTQYF,TGTGCCAGCAGCGCCGGTCTAGGGGGAGGCACAGATACGCAGTATTTT
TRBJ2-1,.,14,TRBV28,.,CASSLRLDYNEQFF,TGTGCCAGCAGTTTACGACTAGATTACAATGAGCAGTTCTTC
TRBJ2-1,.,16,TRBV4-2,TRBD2,CASSQEGGRIYNEQFF,TGTGCCAGCAGCCAAGAAGGCGGGAGAATCTACAATGAGCAGTTCTTC
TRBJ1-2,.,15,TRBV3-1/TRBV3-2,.,CASSYRAGISYGYTF,TGTGCCAGCAGTTACCGAGCAGGGATAAGCTATGGCTACACCTTC